Included here is one T cell receptor beta chain sequence, with context. Its antigen remains unknown. Diagnosing involved the use of clinical symptoms, serum thyroxine and TRAb, thyroid ultrasound and orbital computed tomography. Researchers took RNA transcripts and amplified the TCR beta CDR3 regions from them. First-round RT-PCR targeting the TCR CDR3 was performed with the HTBI primer set. TCRdb redid the calling of the multiplex PCR reads with MiXCR, one entry per CDR3 protein. The data show about 640,000 distinct CDR3 sequences, with less than 25% seen just once and 30% to 40% held by the top ten. This specimen belongs to a study of T cells in Graves' hyperthyroidism and ophthalmopathy. Study observations and caveats: Most thyroid clonotypes expanded above 0.001 appeared in blood too. The model foresaw ophthalmopathy a median about 6.1 months prior to onset.

Germline V gene data show CDR1 as SGDLS and CDR2 as YYNGEE. The ends were cut back, 0 bases at V and 3 bases at J, with 10 bases in the middle. There are 15 residues in the CDR3. The clonotype originates from a man aged 25 to 40 with Graves' ophthalmopathy. The chain uses TRBV9 and TRBJ2-1; unclear D gene. The source material was blood. The CDR3 region is CASSVGLGNYNEQFF. CDR3 DNA sequence: TGTGCCAGCAGCGTAGGTTTAGGGAACTACAATGAGCAGTTCTTC.